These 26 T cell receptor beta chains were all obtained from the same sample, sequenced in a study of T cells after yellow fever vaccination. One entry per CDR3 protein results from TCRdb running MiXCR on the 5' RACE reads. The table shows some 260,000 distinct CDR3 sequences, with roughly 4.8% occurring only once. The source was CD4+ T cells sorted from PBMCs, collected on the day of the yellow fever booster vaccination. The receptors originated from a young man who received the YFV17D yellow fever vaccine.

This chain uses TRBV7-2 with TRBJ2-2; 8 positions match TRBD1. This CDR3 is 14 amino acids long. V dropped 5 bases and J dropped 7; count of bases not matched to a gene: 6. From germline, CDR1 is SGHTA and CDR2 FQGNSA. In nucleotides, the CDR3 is TGTGCCAGCAGCCCGGACAGGGCTAACGGGGAGCTGTTTTTT. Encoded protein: CASSPDRANGELFF.

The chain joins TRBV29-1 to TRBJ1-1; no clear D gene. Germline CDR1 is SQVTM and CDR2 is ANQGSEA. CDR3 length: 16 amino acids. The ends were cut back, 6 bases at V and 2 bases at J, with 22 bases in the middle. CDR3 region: CSVSVRFLTENTEAFF. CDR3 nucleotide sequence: TGCAGCGTCTCGGTACGGTTTCTCACGGAAAACACTGAAGCTTTCTTT.

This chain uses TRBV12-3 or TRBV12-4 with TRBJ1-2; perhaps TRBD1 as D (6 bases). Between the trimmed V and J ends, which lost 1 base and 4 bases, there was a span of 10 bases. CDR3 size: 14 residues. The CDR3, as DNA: TGTGCCAGCAGTTTAGACAGGGCCCTCTATGGCTACACCTTC. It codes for CASSLDRALYGYTF.

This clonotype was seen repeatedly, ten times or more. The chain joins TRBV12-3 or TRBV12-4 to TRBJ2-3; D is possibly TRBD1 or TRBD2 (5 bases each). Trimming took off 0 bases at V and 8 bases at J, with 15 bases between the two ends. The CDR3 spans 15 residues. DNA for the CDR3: TGTGCCAGCAGTTTAGCGACTGGGACCTCTACTACGCAGTATTTT. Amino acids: CASSLATGTSTTQYF.

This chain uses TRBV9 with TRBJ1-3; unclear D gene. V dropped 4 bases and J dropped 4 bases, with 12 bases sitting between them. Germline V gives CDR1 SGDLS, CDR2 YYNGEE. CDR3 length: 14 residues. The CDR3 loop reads CASSLPPAGNTIYF. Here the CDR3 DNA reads TGTGCCAGCAGCCTCCCACCGGCCGGAAACACCATATATTTT.

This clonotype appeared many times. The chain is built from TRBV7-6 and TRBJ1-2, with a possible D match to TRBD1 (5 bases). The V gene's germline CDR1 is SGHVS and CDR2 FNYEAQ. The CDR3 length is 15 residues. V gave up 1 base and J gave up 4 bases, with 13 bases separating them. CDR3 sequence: CASSLGQGATYGYTF. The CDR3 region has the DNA TGTGCCAGCAGCTTAGGGCAGGGCGCGACCTATGGCTACACCTTC.

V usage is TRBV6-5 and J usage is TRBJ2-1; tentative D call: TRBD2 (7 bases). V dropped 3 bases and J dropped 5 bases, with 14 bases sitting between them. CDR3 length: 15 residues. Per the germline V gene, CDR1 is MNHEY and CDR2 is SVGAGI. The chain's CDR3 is CASSYLGGPDNEQFF. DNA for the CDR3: TGTGCCAGCAGTTATCTGGGGGGGCCTGACAATGAGCAGTTCTTC.

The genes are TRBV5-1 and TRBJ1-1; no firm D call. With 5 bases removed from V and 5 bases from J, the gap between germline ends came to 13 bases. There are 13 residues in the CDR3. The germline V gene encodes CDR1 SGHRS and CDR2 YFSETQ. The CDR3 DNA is TGCGCCAGCAGAAACGACGATGCAACTGAAGCTTTCTTT. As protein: CASRNDDATEAFF.

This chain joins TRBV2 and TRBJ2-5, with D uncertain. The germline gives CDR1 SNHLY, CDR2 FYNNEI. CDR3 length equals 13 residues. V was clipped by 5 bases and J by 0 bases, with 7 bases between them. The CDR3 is CASSTTYQETQYF. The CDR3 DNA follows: TGTGCCAGCAGTACGACATACCAAGAGACCCAGTACTTC.

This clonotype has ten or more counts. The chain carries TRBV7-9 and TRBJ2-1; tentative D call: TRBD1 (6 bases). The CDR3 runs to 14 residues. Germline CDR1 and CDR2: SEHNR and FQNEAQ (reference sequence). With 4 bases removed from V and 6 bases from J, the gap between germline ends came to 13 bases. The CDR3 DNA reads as TGTGCCAGCAGCTATCACAGGGTTGGCAATGAGCAGTTCTTC. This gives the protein CASSYHRVGNEQFF.

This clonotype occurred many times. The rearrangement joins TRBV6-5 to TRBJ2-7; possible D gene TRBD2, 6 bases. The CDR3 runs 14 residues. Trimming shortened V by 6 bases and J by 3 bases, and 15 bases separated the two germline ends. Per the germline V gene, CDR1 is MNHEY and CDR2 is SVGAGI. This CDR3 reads CASRQRLDGYEQYV. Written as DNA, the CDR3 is TGTGCCAGCAGACAACGACTAGATGGCTACGAGCAGTACGTC.

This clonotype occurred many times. The CDR3 is CSAVTGGGQPQHF. As DNA, the CDR3 is TGCAGTGCTGTGACAGGGGGCGGACAGCCCCAGCATTTT. The V gene is TRBV20-1, the J gene TRBJ1-5; TRBD1 matches at 10 bases. This CDR3 has 13 amino acids. Per germline, CDR1 DFQATT and CDR2 SNEGSKA (reference sequence). V gave up 5 bases and J gave up 7 bases; unmatched junction bases: 5.

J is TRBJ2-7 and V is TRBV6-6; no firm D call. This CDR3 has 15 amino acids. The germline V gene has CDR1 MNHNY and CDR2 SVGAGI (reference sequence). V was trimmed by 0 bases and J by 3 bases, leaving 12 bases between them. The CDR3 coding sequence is TGTGCCAGCAGTTACTCGACGGCGGATATCTACGAGCAGTACTTC. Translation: CASSYSTADIYEQYF.

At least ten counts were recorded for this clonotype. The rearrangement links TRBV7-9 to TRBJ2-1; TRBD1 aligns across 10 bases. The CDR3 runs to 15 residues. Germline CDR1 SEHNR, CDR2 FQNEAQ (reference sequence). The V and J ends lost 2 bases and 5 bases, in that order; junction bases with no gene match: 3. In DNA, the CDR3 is TGTGCCAGCAGCTTATCGGGGACAGGGGACAATGAGCAGTTCTTC. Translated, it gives CASSLSGTGDNEQFF.

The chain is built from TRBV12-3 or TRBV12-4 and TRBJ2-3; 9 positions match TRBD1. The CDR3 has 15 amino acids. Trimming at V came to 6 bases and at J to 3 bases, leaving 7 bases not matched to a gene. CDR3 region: CASRKTGGRTDTQYF. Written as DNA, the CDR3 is TGTGCCAGCAGAAAGACAGGGGGGAGGACAGATACGCAGTATTTT.

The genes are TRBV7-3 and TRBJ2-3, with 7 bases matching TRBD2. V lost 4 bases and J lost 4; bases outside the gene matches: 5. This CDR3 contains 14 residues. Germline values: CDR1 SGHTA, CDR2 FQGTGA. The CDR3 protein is CASSSRTSSDTQYF. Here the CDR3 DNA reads TGTGCCAGCAGCTCTCGGACTAGTTCAGATACGCAGTATTTT.

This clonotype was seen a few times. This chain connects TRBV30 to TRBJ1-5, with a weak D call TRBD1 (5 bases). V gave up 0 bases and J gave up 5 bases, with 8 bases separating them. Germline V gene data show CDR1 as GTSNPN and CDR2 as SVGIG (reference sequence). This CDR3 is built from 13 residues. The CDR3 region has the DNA TGTGCCTGGAGTGTGAGGGACCATCAGCCCCAGCATTTT. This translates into CAWSVRDHQPQHF.

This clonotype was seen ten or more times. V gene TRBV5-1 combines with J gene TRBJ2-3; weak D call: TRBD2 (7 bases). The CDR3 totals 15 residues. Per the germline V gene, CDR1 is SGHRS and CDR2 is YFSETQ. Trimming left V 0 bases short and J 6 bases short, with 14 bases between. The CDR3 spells CASSLGGGGQDTQYF. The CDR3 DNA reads TGCGCCAGCAGCTTGGGGGGCGGGGGCCAGGATACGCAGTATTTT. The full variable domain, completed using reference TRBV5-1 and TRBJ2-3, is KAGVTQTPRYLIKTRGQQVTLSCSPISGHRSVSWYQQTPGQGLQFLFEYFSETQRNKGNFPGRFSGRQFSNSRSEMNVSTLELGDSALYLCASSLGGGGQDTQYFGPGTRLTVL.

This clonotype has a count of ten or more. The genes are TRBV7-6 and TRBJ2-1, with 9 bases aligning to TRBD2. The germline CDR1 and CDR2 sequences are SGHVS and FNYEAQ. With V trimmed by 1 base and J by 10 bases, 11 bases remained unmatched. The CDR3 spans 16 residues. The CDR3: CASSLDQGLAVSEQFF. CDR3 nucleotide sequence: TGTGCCAGCAGCTTAGATCAGGGACTAGCCGTGTCAGAGCAGTTCTTC. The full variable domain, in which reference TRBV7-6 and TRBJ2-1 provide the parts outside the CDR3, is GAGVSQSPRYKVTKRGQDVALRCDPISGHVSLYWYRQALGQGPEFLTYFNYEAQQDKSGLPNDRFSAERPEGSISTLTIQRTEQRDSAMYRCASSLDQGLAVSEQFFGPGTRLTVL.

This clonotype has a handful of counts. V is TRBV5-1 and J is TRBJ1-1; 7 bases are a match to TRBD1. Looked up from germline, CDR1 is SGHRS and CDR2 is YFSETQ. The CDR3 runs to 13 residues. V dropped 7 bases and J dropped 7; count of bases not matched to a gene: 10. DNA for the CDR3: TGCGCCAGCGGCAACCAGGGGGGAGATGAAGCTTTCTTT. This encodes CASGNQGGDEAFF.

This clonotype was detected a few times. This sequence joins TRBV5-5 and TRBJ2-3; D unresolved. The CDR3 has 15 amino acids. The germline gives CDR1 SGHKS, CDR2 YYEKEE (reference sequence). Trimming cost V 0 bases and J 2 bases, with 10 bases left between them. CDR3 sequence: CASSLVQSDTDTQYF. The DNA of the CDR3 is TGTGCCAGCAGCTTGGTTCAGTCTGACACAGATACGCAGTATTTT.

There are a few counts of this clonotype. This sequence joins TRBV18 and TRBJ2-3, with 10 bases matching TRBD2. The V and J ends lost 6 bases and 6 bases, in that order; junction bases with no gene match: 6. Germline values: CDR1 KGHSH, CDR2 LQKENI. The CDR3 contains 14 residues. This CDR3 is CASSRTTSGDTQYF. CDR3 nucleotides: TGTGCCAGCTCCCGGACGACTAGCGGGGATACGCAGTATTTT. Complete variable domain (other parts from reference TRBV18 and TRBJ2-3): NAGVMQNPRHLVRRRGQEARLRCSPMKGHSHVYWYRQLPEEGLKFMVYLQKENIIDESGMPKERFSAEFPKEGPSILRIQQVVRGDSAAYFCASSRTTSGDTQYFGPGTRLTVL.

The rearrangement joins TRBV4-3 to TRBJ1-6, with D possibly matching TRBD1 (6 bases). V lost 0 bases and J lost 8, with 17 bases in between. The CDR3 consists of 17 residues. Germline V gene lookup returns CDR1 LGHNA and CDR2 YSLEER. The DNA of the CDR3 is TGCGCCAGCAGCCAAGATATCAGGGTACAGGGAGATTCACCCCTCCACTTT. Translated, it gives CASSQDIRVQGDSPLHF.

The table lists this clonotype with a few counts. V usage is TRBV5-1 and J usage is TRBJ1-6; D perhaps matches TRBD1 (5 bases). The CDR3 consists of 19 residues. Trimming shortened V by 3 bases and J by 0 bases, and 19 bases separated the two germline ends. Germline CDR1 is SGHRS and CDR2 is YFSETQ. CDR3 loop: CASSSAGTLTSSYNSPLHF. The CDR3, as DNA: TGCGCCAGCAGCTCCGCCGGGACCTTAACCAGCTCCTATAATTCACCCCTCCACTTT.

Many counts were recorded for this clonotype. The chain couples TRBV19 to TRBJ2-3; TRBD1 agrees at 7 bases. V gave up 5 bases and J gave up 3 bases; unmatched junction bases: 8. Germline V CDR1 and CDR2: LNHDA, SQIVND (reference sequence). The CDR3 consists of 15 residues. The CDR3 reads CASSPDRVRTDTQYF. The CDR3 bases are TGTGCCAGTAGTCCCGACAGGGTGCGGACAGATACGCAGTATTTT.

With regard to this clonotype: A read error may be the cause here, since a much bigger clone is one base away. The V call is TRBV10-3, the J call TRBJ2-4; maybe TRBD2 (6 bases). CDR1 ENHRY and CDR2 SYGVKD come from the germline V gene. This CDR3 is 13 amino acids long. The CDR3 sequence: CAFRDQGGNIQYF. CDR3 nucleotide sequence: TGTGCCTTCAGAGACCAGGGAGGAAACATTCAGTACTTC.